The 17 T cell receptor beta chains presented below share a single source sample, sequenced in a study of CD8 T cells in Susac syndrome. RNA in amounts of about 0.5 to 1 ug was reverse transcribed with random hexamers. MiXCR, applied by TCRdb to the immunoSEQ multiplex PCR reads, yields one record per CDR3 protein. The sample lists under 200,000 distinct CDR3 sequences; 85% to 95% were seen once. Sequences were obtained from CD4+ T cells from PBMCs. The receptors stem from a human donor in good health.

This chain joins TRBV9 and TRBJ1-1; D remains unclear. Germline loops: CDR1 SGDLS, CDR2 YYNGEE. The CDR3 spans 13 residues. V was cut by 4 bases and J by 0 bases, with 7 bases left in between. For the CDR3, the DNA is TGTGCCAGCAGCACTCGAATGAACACTGAAGCTTTCTTT. This encodes CASSTRMNTEAFF.

This clonotype has a single count. The chain has TRBV12-3 or TRBV12-4 and TRBJ2-1, with TRBD2 matching over 11 bases. The CDR3 consists of 15 residues. After removal of 6 bases from V and 3 bases from J, the junction contained 4 bases not matched to a gene. CDR3 DNA sequence: TGTGCCAGCAGGGGCACTAGCGGGGGCTACAATGAGCAGTTCTTC. This gives the protein CASRGTSGGYNEQFF.

This sequence joins TRBV24-1 and TRBJ2-1; 12 bases map to TRBD2. Germline lookup yields CDR1 KGHDR and CDR2 SFDVKD. The CDR3 consists of 20 residues. The V gene end was trimmed by 0 bases and the J gene end by 5 bases; junction bases not matched to a gene: 13. DNA for the CDR3: TGTGCCACCAGTGATTTGAGGGGGACACCTGGACTAGCGGGGAACAATGAGCAGTTCTTC. This gives the protein CATSDLRGTPGLAGNNEQFF.

This clonotype was recorded only once. This chain's CDR3 is CSVLQGAPGELFF. CDR3 coding DNA: TGCAGCGTTCTGCAGGGGGCGCCCGGGGAGCTGTTTTTT. The chain recombines TRBV29-1 with TRBJ2-2; 8 bases align to TRBD1. CDR3 length equals 13 residues. Per the germline V gene, CDR1 is SQVTM and CDR2 is ANQGSEA. The trim removed 5 bases at V and 6 bases at J, leaving 5 bases unmatched.

This chain joins TRBV20-1 and TRBJ2-5, with 9 bases identical to TRBD2. The CDR3 totals 18 residues. V was pared by 3 bases and J by 3 bases, with 17 bases of the junction left unmatched. The germline CDR1 and CDR2 sequences are DFQATT and SNEGSKA (reference sequence). The CDR3 nucleotides read TGCAGTGCTAGGCCCCGGGGTGGTAGCGGGAGAGCGGAAGAGACCCAGTACTTC. Translating it yields CSARPRGGSGRAEETQYF.

The chain has TRBV6-4 and TRBJ2-5, with a possible D match to TRBD1 (5 bases). This CDR3 region has 13 residues. Trimming stripped 3 bases from V and 7 bases from J, with 12 bases between. Germline loops: CDR1 MRHNA, CDR2 SNTAGT. In DNA form, the CDR3 reads TGTGCCAGCAGTGATAGGCCCCAGGGGACCCAGTACTTC. Translated: CASSDRPQGTQYF.

The chain recombines TRBV3-1 with TRBJ1-1; 8 nucleotides line up with TRBD1. The CDR3 sequence is 13 residues long. The V gene end was trimmed by 5 bases and the J gene end by 5 bases; junction bases not matched to a gene: 4. The germline V gene has CDR1 LGHDT and CDR2 YNNKEL (reference sequence). The CDR3 spells CASSWTGQTEAFF. DNA of the CDR3: TGTGCCAGCAGCTGGACAGGGCAAACTGAAGCTTTCTTT.

The V and J genes are TRBV30 and TRBJ1-1; 8 nucleotides agree with TRBD1. The CDR3 covers 14 residues. CDR1 is GTSNPN and CDR2 is SVGIG in the germline V gene (reference sequence). J was trimmed by 1 base and V by 2 bases; bases with no gene match: 3. The CDR3 protein is CAWSPGTGNTEAFF. For the CDR3, the DNA is TGTGCCTGGAGTCCGGGGACAGGGAACACTGAAGCTTTCTTT.

CDR3 sequence reads: CSALRGRANTDTQYF. For the CDR3, the DNA is TGCAGTGCTCTGAGGGGTAGGGCCAACACAGATACGCAGTATTTT. The V and J genes are TRBV20-1 and TRBJ2-3, with D perhaps given as TRBD1 or TRBD2 (5 bases each). Germline V gene sequence: CDR1 DFQATT, CDR2 SNEGSKA (reference sequence). This CDR3 is 15 amino acids long. Trimming removed 5 bases from V and 2 bases from J, with 17 bases in between.

The chain recombines TRBV18 with TRBJ2-3, with TRBD1 as a possible D gene (5 bases). The germline gives CDR1 KGHSH, CDR2 LQKENI. The CDR3 has 15 residues. Trimming took off 3 bases at V and 3 bases at J, with 13 bases between the two ends. The CDR3 is CASSPRAGSTDTQYF. DNA for the CDR3: TGTGCCAGCTCACCTAGGGCAGGGTCGACAGATACGCAGTATTTT.

The chain uses TRBV28 and TRBJ2-1, with 7 bases that match TRBD2. The trim removed 7 bases at V and 5 bases at J, leaving 11 bases unmatched. CDR3 length: 15 residues. Germline V gene sequence: CDR1 MDHEN, CDR2 SYDVKM. The CDR3 region has the DNA TGTGCCAGCACTACTCCCGGGAGGCTGGACAATGAGCAGTTCTTC. Translating it yields CASTTPGRLDNEQFF.

This chain connects TRBV29-1 to TRBJ2-2; no clear D. CDR1 is SQVTM and CDR2 is ANQGSEA in the germline V gene. The CDR3 has 14 residues. V lost 7 bases and J 5 bases, leaving 17 bases between the germline ends. The CDR3 DNA follows: TGCAGCGGGACGATAGGGCTAGGAACCGGGGAGCTGTTTTTT. This sequence encodes CSGTIGLGTGELFF.

This chain joins TRBV29-1 and TRBJ1-1; 9 bases line up with TRBD1. CDR1 and CDR2 (germline): SQVTM, ANQGSEA. J was trimmed by 4 bases and V by 7 bases; bases with no gene match: 7. This CDR3 is 13 amino acids long. CDR3 nucleotides: TGCAGCGCGCTACAGGGGGCCAGCACTGAAGCTTTCTTT. Its translation: CSALQGASTEAFF.

The CDR3 region has the DNA TGTGCCAGCAGACCGGGACTATACCTCAATGAGCAGTTCTTC. Protein sequence: CASRPGLYLNEQFF. V and J are TRBV9 and TRBJ2-1; 7 bases are shared with TRBD2. Per the germline V gene, CDR1 is SGDLS and CDR2 is YYNGEE. The CDR3 is 14 amino acids. Unmatched junction bases numbered 8, after V lost 5 bases and J lost 6 bases.

In its sample, this clonotype was seen a few times. The chain couples TRBV7-2 to TRBJ1-5; D remains ambiguous. Germline lookup yields CDR1 SGHTA and CDR2 FQGNSA. This CDR3 region has 12 residues. V was clipped by 5 bases and J by 4 bases, with 6 bases between them. CDR3 DNA: TGTGCCAGCAGCCCCCCTAATCAGCCCCAGCATTTT. Translating gives CASSPPNQPQHF.

The chain is built from TRBV4-2 and TRBJ2-1; D not resolved. V was trimmed by 1 base and J by 0 bases, leaving 4 bases between them. CDR1 LGHNA and CDR2 YNFKEQ come from the germline V gene. This CDR3 comprises 14 residues. The CDR3 spells CASSQGSSYNEQFF. As DNA, the CDR3 is TGTGCCAGCAGCCAAGGGAGCTCCTACAATGAGCAGTTCTTC.

V is TRBV27 and J is TRBJ2-5; D not certain. This CDR3 has 13 amino acids. In germline, CDR1 is MNHEY, CDR2 SMNVEV (reference sequence). Trimming left V 5 bases short and J 3 bases short, with 10 bases between. The CDR3 loop reads CASSIRWEETQYF. The CDR3 bases are TGTGCCAGCAGTATACGGTGGGAAGAGACCCAGTACTTC.